The next 18 T cell receptor beta chains were all read from a single sample in a study of cytomegalovirus exposure and HLA in healthy donors. 13 Jbeta primers and 60 Vbeta primers were used for the PCR. The assay was immunoSEQ multiplex PCR, and TCRdb's table has in-frame clones only and misses some. In the table there are about 60,000 clones, less than 85% of which are singletons. Sequencing was performed on PBMCs. The receptor source for this set is an older woman in good health and CMV-seropositive.

With regard to this clone: A read error may account for a junction end that differs from germline. The CDR3 reads CSSSPPGQAPYSGNTIYF. The CDR3 DNA reads as TGTTCCAGCAGCCCTCCGGGACAGGCGCCTTACTCTGGAAACACCATATATTTT. The rearrangement joins TRBV7-9 to TRBJ1-3, with 8 nucleotides matching TRBD1. The CDR3 loop spans 18 amino acids. Germline lookup yields CDR1 SEHNR and CDR2 FQNEAQ (reference sequence).

This clone was observed a handful of times. V and J are TRBV13 and TRBJ1-1; possible D gene TRBD1, 5 bases. V was cut by 3 bases and J by 4 bases, with 15 bases left in between. This CDR3 comprises 15 residues. Germline V gene sequence: CDR1 PRHDT, CDR2 FYEKMQ (reference sequence). The CDR3 sequence: CASSFYRIEITEAFF. The CDR3 DNA reads as TGTGCCAGCAGCTTCTACAGGATCGAGATCACTGAAGCTTTCTTT. The whole variable domain, remainder taken from reference TRBV13 and TRBJ1-1, is AAGVIQSPRHLIKEKRETATLKCYPIPRHDTVYWYQQGPGQDPQFLISFYEKMQSDKGSIPDRFSAQQFSDYHSELNMSSLELGDSALYFCASSFYRIEITEAFFGQGTRLTVV.

The chain combines TRBV19 with TRBJ1-5; no reliable D call. Germline CDR1 and CDR2: LNHDA and SQIVND (reference sequence). The CDR3 has 12 amino acids. Between the trimmed V and J ends, which lost 2 bases and 7 bases, there was a span of 6 bases. CDR3 sequence reads: CASSINKQPQHF. The CDR3 bases are TGTGCCAGTAGTATAAACAAACAGCCCCAGCATTTT.

The rearrangement uses TRBV6-5 and TRBJ2-3, with D possibly TRBD2 on 6 matching bases. Deletions cut 4 bases from V and 4 bases from J, with 15 bases between. This CDR3 contains 15 residues. Germline CDR1 reads MNHEY; CDR2 reads SVGAGI. The CDR3 nucleotides are TGTGCCAGCAGTTCGGGACTTCAGTGGGCAGATACGCAGTATTTT. Its protein product is CASSSGLQWADTQYF.

The sample holds one count of this clone. This chain joins TRBV10-2 and TRBJ2-2, with D unresolved. The germline CDR1 and CDR2 sequences are WSHSY and SAAADI. This CDR3 spans 12 amino acids. V gave up 7 bases and J gave up 9 bases, with 12 bases separating them. The CDR3 bases are TGCGCCAGCACCCCGTCCCCCCGGGAGCTGTTTTTT. Translating gives CASTPSPRELFF.

This chain joins TRBV9 and TRBJ1-6, with TRBD1 matching 9 bases. The J segment lost 3 bases and the V segment lost 3 bases, leaving 7 bases of the junction unmatched. The CDR3 runs 17 residues. Germline-derived CDR1 and CDR2 are SGDLS and YYNGEE. CDR3 residues: CASSAQGQGNYNSPLHF. The DNA for the CDR3 is TGTGCCAGCAGCGCCCAGGGACAGGGAAACTATAATTCACCCCTCCACTTT.

This clone was observed a handful of times. This sequence joins TRBV7-2 and TRBJ2-5; D gene uncertain. V dropped 2 bases and J dropped 5 bases, with 6 bases sitting between them. CDR3 length: 12 amino acids. CDR1 is SGHTA, CDR2 FQGNSA, per germline. The CDR3 nucleotides are TGTGCCAGCAGCTTATTAAGCGAGACCCAGTACTTC. It translates to CASSLLSETQYF.

This clone occurred a few times. The rearrangement uses TRBV29-1 and TRBJ1-1, with TRBD1 identical over 10 bases. The CDR3 loop spans 15 amino acids. In germline, CDR1 is SQVTM, CDR2 ANQGSEA. Trimming took 4 bases from V and 6 from J; bases not matched to a gene: 11. The CDR3 sequence is CSVARQGALNPEAFF. CDR3 in DNA: TGCAGCGTTGCCCGACAGGGGGCGTTAAACCCTGAAGCTTTCTTT.

In this sample, this clone turned up a few times. The genes are TRBV27 and TRBJ1-4; no definite D call. CDR3 length: 13 amino acids. V shed 7 bases and J shed 7 bases, with 13 bases lying between them. The V gene's germline CDR1 is MNHEY and CDR2 SMNVEV (reference sequence). The CDR3 nucleotides read TGTGCCAGCACGCCGGTGGGGAGTGAAAAACTGTTTTTT. Residues: CASTPVGSEKLFF.

This rearrangement joins TRBV6-6 to TRBJ1-1; D gene unclear. In germline, CDR1 is MNHNY, CDR2 SVGAGI (reference sequence). The length of the CDR3 is 14 residues. Between the trimmed V and J ends, which lost 8 bases and 4 bases, there was a span of 17 bases. The CDR3 coding sequence is TGTGCCAGCGCACGGAGAGAGGCCGCCACTGAAGCTTTCTTT. Translation gives CASARREAATEAFF.

The gene calls are TRBV11-3 and TRBJ2-7; D is undetermined. The CDR3 totals 14 residues. Trimming stripped 8 bases from V and 0 bases from J, with 14 bases between. Looked up from germline, CDR1 is SGHNT and CDR2 is YENEEA. For the CDR3, the DNA is TGTGCCAGCCAGCGCTCAATGAACTCCTACGAGCAGTACTTC. Translated, it gives CASQRSMNSYEQYF.

This clone was detected once. The chain joins TRBV9 to TRBJ1-1, with TRBD1 matching over 7 bases. Trimming took 3 bases from V and 0 from J; bases not matched to a gene: 2. Germline CDR1 and CDR2: SGDLS and YYNGEE. This CDR3 has 14 residues. The CDR3: CASSEQGMNTEAFF. The DNA for the CDR3 is TGTGCCAGCAGCGAACAGGGGATGAACACTGAAGCTTTCTTT.

This rearrangement joins TRBV7-9 to TRBJ2-3; 10 nucleotides match TRBD2. The CDR3 is made up of 16 amino acids. In germline, CDR1 is SEHNR, CDR2 FQNEAQ (reference sequence). V lost 5 bases and J lost 0; bases outside the gene matches: 5. CDR3 DNA sequence: TGTGCCAGCAGCCCGGGGACTAGCGCCAGCACAGATACGCAGTATTTT. Translated: CASSPGTSASTDTQYF. Drawing the rest from reference TRBV7-9 and TRBJ2-3, the complete variable domain is DTGVSQNPRHKITKRGQNVTFRCDPISEHNRLYWYRQTLGQGPEFLTYFQNEAQLEKSRLLSDRFSAERPKGSFSTLEIQRTEQGDSAMYLCASSPGTSASTDTQYFGPGTRLTVL.

The chain couples TRBV4-3 to TRBJ1-2; 7 bases map to TRBD1. With V trimmed by 0 bases and J by 4 bases, 14 bases remained unmatched. The CDR3 totals 18 residues. CDR1 and CDR2 from the germline V gene are LGHNA and YSLEER. The CDR3 DNA follows: TGCGCCAGCAGCCAAGATAGCGCCCAGGGGGGCCCAGGCTATGGCTACACCTTC. Amino acids: CASSQDSAQGGPGYGYTF.

This chain joins TRBV7-2 and TRBJ1-6; TRBD1 agrees at 7 bases. CDR1 and CDR2 (germline): SGHTA, FQGNSA. V gave up 7 bases and J gave up 5 bases; unmatched junction bases: 8. The CDR3 consists of 15 residues. CDR3 sequence: CASNLQGQNNSPLHF. The CDR3 DNA reads as TGTGCCAGCAACCTACAGGGGCAGAATAATTCACCCCTCCACTTT.

This clone was found a few times. The gene calls are TRBV19 and TRBJ1-2; 7 nucleotides line up with TRBD1. Germline CDR1 is LNHDA and CDR2 is SQIVND (reference sequence). After removal of 5 bases from V and 5 bases from J, the junction contained 8 bases not matched to a gene. CDR3 length: 14 residues. The CDR3 DNA reads TGTGCCAGTAGTTCAAGGGACAGTCTGTATGGCTACACCTTC. The encoded protein is CASSSRDSLYGYTF.

This chain links TRBV5-6 with TRBJ2-5, with D perhaps TRBD2 (6 bases). Germline V gene sequence: CDR1 SGHDT, CDR2 YYEEEE. This CDR3 has 13 residues. Trimming left V 1 base short and J 3 bases short, with 7 bases between. CDR3 nucleotide sequence: TGTGCCAGCAGCTTGTCGGGGGAAGAGACCCAGTACTTC. Its protein product is CASSLSGEETQYF. Drawing the rest from reference TRBV5-6 and TRBJ2-5, the complete variable domain is DAGVTQSPTHLIKTRGQQVTLRCSPKSGHDTVSWYQQALGQGPQFIFQYYEEEERQRGNFPDRFSGHQFPNYSSELNVNALLLGDSALYLCASSLSGEETQYFGPGTRLLVL.

The rearrangement links TRBV6-1 to TRBJ1-5; weak D call: TRBD1 (6 bases). Germline V gene sequence: CDR1 MNHNS, CDR2 SASEGT. The CDR3 is 15 residues long. Trimming took off 7 bases at V and 4 bases at J, with 17 bases between the two ends. Here the CDR3 reads CASTRTGGTNQPQHF. Here the CDR3 DNA reads TGTGCCAGCACCCGGACTGGGGGCACAAATCAGCCCCAGCATTTT.